A selection of T cell receptor beta chains follows, all from one sample in a study of PD-L1 blockade in urothelial cancer. This table comes from immunoSEQ multiplex PCR, and its TCRdb copy is limited to in-frame clones, with some not included. The repertoire holds roughly 100,000 clones, approximately 87% seen once, with under 9.5% in the top ten. The source was PBMCs, collected around atezolizumab (anti-PD-L1) treatment. These receptor sequences come from a man between 65 and 85 years old with urothelial cancer. Both conserved end residues are part of each CDR3. D genes are given only for firm matches. Clone size appears in some rows only: once, few, many, or a class for an expanded clone.

D	V	size	J	CDR3	DNA
-	TRBV5-1	-	TRBJ1-6	CASSLGRGNSPLHF	TGCGCCAGCAGCTTGGGAAGGGGCAATTCACCCCTCCACTTT
TRBD1	TRBV6-6	-	TRBJ1-6	CASAPGTGNSPLHF	TGTGCCAGCGCCCCCGGGACAGGGAATTCACCCCTCCACTTT
-	TRBV12-5	-	TRBJ1-5	CASGLGGAMVDSNQPQHF	TGTGCTAGTGGTTTAGGGGGGGCAATGGTTGATAGCAATCAGCCCCAGCATTTT
TRBD1	TRBV7-9	few	TRBJ2-2	CASSTTGGDTGELFF	TGTGCCAGCAGCACGACAGGGGGGGACACCGGGGAGCTGTTTTTT
-	TRBV5-1	-	TRBJ2-7	CASSLAEARGEQYF	TGCGCCAGCAGCTTGGCCGAGGCACGGGGCGAGCAGTACTTC
TRBD2	TRBV9	few	TRBJ2-3	CASSVGSLAGTTDTQYF	TGTGCCAGCAGCGTAGGTTCACTAGCGGGGACCACAGATACGCAGTATTTT
-	TRBV4-2	-	TRBJ2-2	CASSQAPSKFTGELFF	TGTGCCAGCAGCCAAGCTCCTAGTAAATTCACCGGGGAGCTGTTTTTT
-	TRBV9	once	TRBJ2-2	CASNKGGANTGELFF	TGTGCCAGCAACAAAGGGGGTGCGAACACCGGGGAGCTGTTTTTT
TRBD1	TRBV7-9	-	TRBJ2-7	CASSLAVGGHEQYF	TGTGCCAGCAGCTTAGCGGTAGGGGGCCACGAGCAGTACTTC
-	TRBV18	-	TRBJ2-7	CASSAGTSYEQYF	TGTGCCAGCTCAGCGGGTACCTCCTACGAGCAGTACTTC
TRBD1	TRBV9	-	TRBJ2-2	CASSVDRGQIGELFF	TGTGCCAGCAGCGTCGACAGGGGGCAGATCGGGGAGCTGTTTTTT
-	TRBV6-1	-	TRBJ1-3	CASETGGNTIYF	TGTGCCAGTGAGACAGGTGGAAACACCATATATTTT
TRBD1	TRBV5-1	-	TRBJ1-6	CASSLVQGGNSPLHF	TGCGCCAGCAGCTTGGTTCAGGGGGGTAATTCACCCCTCCACTTT
-	TRBV28	few	TRBJ2-1	CASSLWETLVNEQFF	TGTGCCAGCAGTTTATGGGAGACCCTTGTCAATGAGCAGTTCTTC
-	TRBV7-3	-	TRBJ2-1	CASSSPRGEQFF	TGTGCCAGCAGCTCGCCGCGAGGGGAGCAGTTCTTC
-	TRBV7-9	-	TRBJ2-7	CASSLDGSYEQYF	TGTGCCAGCAGCTTAGACGGGTCCTACGAGCAGTACTTC
TRBD1	TRBV2	once	TRBJ2-7	CASSEGTGISYEQYF	TGTGCCAGCAGTGAAGGGACAGGCATCTCCTACGAGCAGTACTTC
TRBD1	TRBV27	-	TRBJ2-5	CASSSRGQGRETQYF	TGTGCCAGCAGTTCAAGAGGACAGGGAAGGGAGACCCAGTACTTC
TRBD1	TRBV6-5	-	TRBJ1-1	CASSYSSGGNTEAFF	TGTGCCAGCAGTTACTCATCAGGGGGAAACACTGAAGCTTTCTTT
-	TRBV5-5	-	TRBJ2-2	CASSLEVAITGELFF	TGTGCCAGCAGCTTGGAAGTAGCGATCACCGGGGAGCTGTTTTTT
-	TRBV13	-	TRBJ2-7	CASSLEAGFEQYF	TGTGCCAGCAGCTTAGAGGCAGGGTTCGAGCAGTACTTC
-	TRBV18	-	TRBJ2-3	CASSQGGTDTQYF	TGTGCCAGCTCACAGGGAGGCACAGATACGCAGTATTTT
-	TRBV30	-	TRBJ2-1	CAWSVQGGMGNEQFF	TGTGCCTGGAGTGTACAGGGAGGGATGGGGAATGAGCAGTTCTTC
-	TRBV5-4	few	TRBJ1-2	CASSLGRPGGYTF	TGTGCCAGCAGCTTGGGCCGCCCGGGGGGCTACACCTTC
TRBD1	TRBV11-2	-	TRBJ2-7	CASSLNRGSYEQYF	TGTGCCAGCAGCTTAAACAGGGGCTCCTACGAGCAGTACTTC
-	TRBV5-1	-	TRBJ2-7	CASSKGLASHAGVSEQYF	TGCGCCAGCAGCAAGGGTCTAGCGTCACACGCCGGCGTCTCCGAGCAGTACTTC
-	TRBV19	-	TRBJ2-5	CASSISIQETQYF	TGTGCCAGTAGTATAAGTATCCAGGAGACCCAGTACTTC